These 16 T cell receptor beta chains were all obtained from the same sample, sequenced in a study of cytomegalovirus exposure and HLA in healthy donors. PCR used 60 Vbeta primers and 13 Jbeta primers. Sequencing was performed with immunoSEQ multiplex PCR; in TCRdb, only in-frame clones are kept and a portion is missing. Its table records 90,000 to 150,000 clones. Sequencing was carried out using PBMCs. The receptors were sampled from a man between 18 and 35 years old in good health and CMV-seronegative.

This chain connects TRBV6-5 to TRBJ2-2; D is unresolved. Trimming took 2 bases from V and 4 from J, leaving 8 bases between them. Germline V gene sequence: CDR1 MNHEY, CDR2 SVGAGI. The CDR3 length is 14 residues. This CDR3 is CASSYGQITGELFF. The CDR3 DNA reads as TGTGCCAGCAGTTACGGCCAGATCACCGGGGAGCTGTTTTTT.

The V call is TRBV19, the J call TRBJ2-3, with D uncertain. Germline V lookup: CDR1 LNHDA, CDR2 SQIVND (reference sequence). The CDR3 contains 15 residues. Trimming shortened V by 0 bases and J by 6 bases, and 13 bases separated the two germline ends. CDR3 DNA sequence: TGTGCCAGTAGTATAGATCTGGAGACCTTCGATACGCAGTATTTT. This translates into CASSIDLETFDTQYF. Drawing the rest from reference TRBV19 and TRBJ2-3, the complete variable domain is DGGITQSPKYLFRKEGQNVTLSCEQNLNHDAMYWYRQDPGQGLRLIYYSQIVNDFQKGDIAEGYSVSREKKESFPLTVTSAQKNPTAFYLCASSIDLETFDTQYFGPGTRLTVL.

The J gene is TRBJ2-7, the V gene TRBV10-2; the match to TRBD1 covers 9 bases. This CDR3 is 15 amino acids long. The trim removed 6 bases at V and 6 bases at J, leaving 12 bases unmatched. Germline assignment: CDR1 WSHSY and CDR2 SAAADI. CDR3 region: CASRDPGQGPSEQYF. CDR3 in DNA: TGCGCCAGCAGAGATCCCGGACAGGGGCCTTCCGAGCAGTACTTC.

The CDR3 is CASRQDRGWTEAFF. Written as DNA, the CDR3 is TGTGCCAGCAGGCAAGACAGGGGCTGGACTGAAGCTTTCTTT. The chain combines TRBV7-8 with TRBJ1-1; 8 nucleotides align to TRBD1. CDR1 is SGHVS and CDR2 is FQNEAQ in the germline V gene. V shed 6 bases, J shed 5 bases, and the junction held 8 bases outside the gene matches. The CDR3 length is 14 residues.

The chain carries TRBV28 and TRBJ1-1; D gene unclear. V was trimmed by 5 bases and J by 3 bases, leaving 4 bases between them. Germline values: CDR1 MDHEN, CDR2 SYDVKM. The CDR3 extends over 11 amino acids. The CDR3 DNA sequence: TGTGCCAGCAGTACATACACTGAAGCTTTCTTT. Translating it yields CASSTYTEAFF.

The V and J genes are TRBV30 and TRBJ2-5, with TRBD2 identical over 11 bases. Trimming took 3 bases from V and 3 from J; bases not matched to a gene: 12. The germline V gene encodes CDR1 GTSNPN and CDR2 SVGIG (reference sequence). The CDR3 runs to 17 residues. The DNA of the CDR3 is TGTGCCTGGAGGGGAGGGTTGGTAGCGGGGGGGAAAGAGACCCAGTACTTC. This encodes CAWRGGLVAGGKETQYF.

The J gene is TRBJ1-6, the V gene TRBV2; a weak D match, TRBD1 (6 bases). The V gene lost 5 bases and the J gene lost 8 bases, with 7 bases spanning the gap. The CDR3 extends over 12 amino acids. Per the germline V gene, CDR1 is SNHLY and CDR2 is FYNNEI. CDR3 sequence reads: CASSHRDSPLHF. As DNA, the CDR3 is TGTGCCAGCAGTCACAGGGATTCACCCCTCCACTTT.

This chain uses TRBV7-2 with TRBJ2-1; possibly TRBD1 for D (5 bases). Trimming left V 1 base short and J 9 bases short, with 13 bases between. The CDR3 is made up of 14 amino acids. Germline V CDR1 and CDR2: SGHTA, FQGNSA. The CDR3 DNA reads as TGTGCCAGCAGCTTAGACGTGGGGCCCGGTGAGCAGTTCTTC. Translating it yields CASSLDVGPGEQFF. The full variable domain, in which reference TRBV7-2 and TRBJ2-1 provide the parts outside the CDR3, is GAGVSQSPSNKVTEKGKDVELRCDPISGHTALYWYRQSLGQGLEFLIYFQGNSAPDKSGLPSDRFSAERTGGSVSTLTIQRTQQEDSAVYLCASSLDVGPGEQFFGPGTRLTVL.

This chain connects TRBV19 to TRBJ2-6; D perhaps matches TRBD2 (6 bases). This CDR3 is 17 amino acids long. V lost 3 bases to trimming and J lost 2 bases, with 14 bases between them. Looked up from germline, CDR1 is LNHDA and CDR2 is SQIVND (reference sequence). CDR3 bases: TGTGCCAGTAGTATTCCGGCGGGGTGGCCTGGGGCCAACGTCCTGACTTTC. Translating gives CASSIPAGWPGANVLTF.

J is TRBJ2-1 and V is TRBV6-5, with TRBD1 matching over 7 bases. The junction had 5 bases not matched to a gene; V was cut back by 6 bases and J by 3 bases. This CDR3 has 14 residues. The germline CDR1 and CDR2 sequences are MNHEY and SVGAGI. The CDR3: CASSRQGYYNEQFF. The CDR3, as DNA: TGTGCCAGCAGCCGACAGGGCTACTACAATGAGCAGTTCTTC.

CDR3 in amino acids: CASSSPGTGRPTF. The CDR3 DNA is TGTGCCAGTAGTTCCCCCGGGACAGGGCGACCAACCTTC. This sequence joins TRBV19 and TRBJ1-2; 9 nucleotides agree with TRBD1. Trimming cost V 5 bases and J 14 bases; bases outside gene matches: 12. Germline V CDR1 and CDR2: LNHDA, SQIVND (reference sequence). This CDR3 contains 13 residues.

J is TRBJ1-1 and V is TRBV13; weak D call: TRBD1 (5 bases). The CDR3 loop spans 21 amino acids. Trimming shortened V by 3 bases and J by 0 bases, and 29 bases separated the two germline ends. Germline V lookup: CDR1 PRHDT, CDR2 FYEKMQ (reference sequence). The CDR3 nucleotides read TGTGCCAGCAGCTTGTCTGTTCGAAGAGGCCAGGGTAAGTCGGTGAACACTGAAGCTTTCTTT. Its translation is CASSLSVRRGQGKSVNTEAFF.

V gene TRBV5-1 combines with J gene TRBJ2-7, with TRBD2 as a possible D gene (5 bases). The CDR3 runs 15 residues. Trimming removed 4 bases from V and 5 bases from J, with 19 bases in between. Germline loops: CDR1 SGHRS, CDR2 YFSETQ. CDR3 in DNA: TGCGCCAGCAGCACCTTAGCCGGCACTAGTCACGAGCAGTACTTC. Translation gives CASSTLAGTSHEQYF. Full variable domain (rest looked up from reference TRBV5-1 and TRBJ2-7): KAGVTQTPRYLIKTRGQQVTLSCSPISGHRSVSWYQQTPGQGLQFLFEYFSETQRNKGNFPGRFSGRQFSNSRSEMNVSTLELGDSALYLCASSTLAGTSHEQYFGPGTRLTVT.

V and J are TRBV6-5 and TRBJ1-5, with TRBD1 identical over 11 bases. The CDR3 length is 14 residues. The J segment lost 5 bases and the V segment lost 6 bases, leaving 3 bases of the junction unmatched. The germline V gene encodes CDR1 MNHEY and CDR2 SVGAGI. CDR3 DNA sequence: TGTGCCAGCAGCTGGACAGGGGGCGATCAGCCCCAGCATTTT. It specifies CASSWTGGDQPQHF.

The chain has TRBV2 and TRBJ2-7, with 9 bases matching TRBD2. The CDR3 consists of 16 residues. V was pared by 2 bases and J by 5 bases, with 10 bases of the junction left unmatched. Germline V CDR1 and CDR2: SNHLY, FYNNEI. The DNA of the CDR3 is TGTGCCAGCAGTGAACCCCGGGGTAGCGGGAGCAACGAGCAGTACTTC. It is translated as CASSEPRGSGSNEQYF.

The genes are TRBV5-1 and TRBJ2-3; weak D call: TRBD2 (5 bases). Germline CDR1 is SGHRS and CDR2 is YFSETQ. The length of the CDR3 is 16 residues. The V and J ends lost 6 bases and 1 base respectively, with 18 bases between them. The CDR3 protein is CASTSGGFVGTDTQYF. For the CDR3, the DNA is TGCGCCAGCACCTCTGGCGGGTTTGTGGGCACAGATACGCAGTATTTT. Drawing the rest from reference TRBV5-1 and TRBJ2-3, the complete variable domain is KAGVTQTPRYLIKTRGQQVTLSCSPISGHRSVSWYQQTPGQGLQFLFEYFSETQRNKGNFPGRFSGRQFSNSRSEMNVSTLELGDSALYLCASTSGGFVGTDTQYFGPGTRLTVL.